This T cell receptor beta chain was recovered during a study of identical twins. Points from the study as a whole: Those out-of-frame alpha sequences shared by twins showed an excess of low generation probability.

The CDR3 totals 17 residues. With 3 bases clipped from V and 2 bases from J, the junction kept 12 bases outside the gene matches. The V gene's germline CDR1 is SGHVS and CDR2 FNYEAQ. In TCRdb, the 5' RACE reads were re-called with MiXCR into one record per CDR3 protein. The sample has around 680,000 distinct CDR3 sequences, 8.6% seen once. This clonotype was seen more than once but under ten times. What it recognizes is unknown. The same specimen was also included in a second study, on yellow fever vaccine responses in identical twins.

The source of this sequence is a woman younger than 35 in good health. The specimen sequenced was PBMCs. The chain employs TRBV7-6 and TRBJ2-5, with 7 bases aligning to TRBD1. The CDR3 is CASSFKATGALQETQYF. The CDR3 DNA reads TGTGCCAGCAGCTTCAAAGCTACAGGGGCACTTCAAGAGACCCAGTACTTC.